This T cell receptor beta chain was obtained from a study of T cell responses to AZD1222 COVID-19 vaccine. Profiling relied on immunoSEQ multiplex PCR, and the TCRdb table lists in-frame clones only, not all of them. The table shows about 98,000 clones, with around 88% occurring only once. The CDR3 contains 14 residues. CDR1 SGHNT and CDR2 YYREEE come from the germline V gene (reference sequence). V lost 4 bases to trimming and J lost 4 bases, with 12 bases between them. This TCR was recovered from an adult in good health. Specimen: peripheral blood, collected on day 0 of MenACWY control vaccination. J is TRBJ1-5 and V is TRBV5-4; D is perhaps TRBD1 (5 bases). CDR3 region: CASSPAPGNQPQHF. CDR3 nucleotides: TGTGCCAGCAGCCCGGCCCCAGGGAATCAGCCCCAGCATTTT.